A selection of T cell receptor beta chains follows, all from one sample in a study of cytomegalovirus exposure and HLA in healthy donors. Some clones are missing from TCRdb's copy, which holds only in-frame ones; the method was immunoSEQ multiplex PCR. The data hold fewer than 150,000 clones, with around 80% observed a single time. Sequencing was done on a sample of PBMCs. The origin of the receptors is a man aged 30 to 39 in good health and CMV-seronegative. CDR3s include the opening cysteine and the closing phenylalanine or tryptophan. The D gene is left open where the match is weak. For some rows the clone size is stated as once, few or many, or as a class when expanded; others skip it.

clone_size,v_call,d_call,cdr3_length,j_call,cdr3_aa,cdr3_nt
few,TRBV6-5,NA,15,TRBJ2-3,CASSRTRLSTDTQYF,TGTGCCAGCAGTCGAACTAGACTTAGCACAGATACGCAGTATTTT
NA,TRBV7-2,NA,12,TRBJ1-1,CASSLGTPKVFF,TGTGCCAGCAGCCTCGGGACACCGAAGGTTTTCTTT
NA,TRBV5-1,TRBD1,14,TRBJ2-7,CASTGQGAVHEQYF,TGCGCCAGCACCGGACAGGGGGCAGTGCACGAGCAGTACTTC
NA,TRBV19,TRBD1,14,TRBJ2-2,CASSTTGNTGELFF,TGTGCCAGTAGTACGACAGGGAATACCGGGGAGCTGTTTTTT
NA,TRBV27,NA,16,TRBJ2-2,CASSLSGQGDTGELFF,TGTGCCAGCAGTTTATCGGGGCAGGGTGACACCGGGGAGCTGTTTTTT
NA,TRBV10-3,NA,14,TRBJ2-7,CAISGDGQNYEQYF,TGTGCCATCAGTGGGGACGGACAGAACTACGAGCAGTACTTC
NA,TRBV9,TRBD2,16,TRBJ2-1,CASGARGLAGAREQFF,TGTGCCAGCGGCGCGAGGGGACTAGCGGGGGCTAGGGAGCAGTTCTTC
once,TRBV5-1,NA,14,TRBJ2-2,CASSLDPWARELFF,TGCGCCAGCAGCTTGGATCCCTGGGCCAGGGAGCTGTTTTTT
NA,TRBV7-9,NA,11,TRBJ2-7,CASSSLTGVSF,TGTGCCAGCAGCTCGTTGACGGGGGTAAGCTTC
NA,TRBV5-4,TRBD2,17,TRBJ2-7,CASSRGRAENVGYEQYF,TGTGCCAGCAGCCGGGGGAGGGCGGAGAACGTAGGCTACGAGCAGTACTTC
NA,TRBV5-8,TRBD1,15,TRBJ2-1,CASSLWDRVLNEQFF,TGTGCCAGCAGTCTTTGGGACAGGGTGCTCAATGAGCAGTTCTTC
NA,TRBV15,NA,15,TRBJ1-6,CATSRGSSYNSPLHF,TGTGCCACCAGCAGAGGGAGCTCCTATAATTCACCCCTCCACTTT
NA,TRBV4-1,NA,15,TRBJ2-2,CASSQGVRGTGELFF,TGCGCCAGCAGCCAAGGTGTCAGAGGCACCGGGGAGCTGTTTTTT
NA,TRBV27,NA,14,TRBJ2-7,CASSLQGLSYEQYF,TGTGCCAGCAGTTTACAGGGACTGAGCTACGAGCAGTACTTC
once,TRBV27,TRBD1,13,TRBJ2-2,CASTGTATGELFF,TGTGCCAGCACCGGGACAGCCACCGGGGAGCTGTTTTTT
NA,TRBV7-9,NA,14,TRBJ2-1,CASNPSRVYNEQFF,TGTGCCAGCAACCCAAGCCGTGTCTACAATGAGCAGTTCTTC
few,TRBV10-2,NA,15,TRBJ2-7,CASASGDLPLYEQYF,TGCGCCAGCGCTTCAGGGGACCTTCCCCTCTACGAGCAGTACTTC
NA,TRBV2,NA,12,TRBJ1-2,CASSDNRRGYTF,TGTGCCAGCAGTGACAACAGAAGGGGCTACACCTTC
NA,TRBV2,TRBD1,12,TRBJ1-5,CASSERDSSQHF,TGTGCCAGCAGTGAAAGGGACAGCTCTCAACATTTT
once,TRBV7-8,TRBD2,14,TRBJ2-1,CASSLDLAGNEQFF,TGTGCCAGCAGCTTGGATTTAGCGGGAAATGAGCAGTTCTTC
few,TRBV10-3,NA,13,TRBJ1-3,CAISTGPGNTIYF,TGTGCCATCAGCACAGGACCTGGAAACACCATATATTTT
NA,TRBV6-1,TRBD1,14,TRBJ2-7,CASSAGQVTHEQYF,TGTGCCAGCAGTGCGGGACAGGTAACCCACGAGCAGTACTTC
NA,TRBV9,NA,15,TRBJ2-2,CASSASRTATGELFF,TGTGCCAGCAGCGCTTCCCGGACAGCCACCGGGGAGCTGTTTTTT
NA,TRBV15,NA,14,TRBJ1-4,CATSSQGNNEKLFF,TGTGCCACCAGCAGTCAGGGGAATAATGAAAAACTGTTTTTT
NA,TRBV7-6,NA,15,TRBJ1-2,CASSQREGPNYGYTF,TGTGCCAGCAGCCAGCGGGAGGGGCCGAACTATGGCTACACCTTC
NA,TRBV28,TRBD1,15,TRBJ1-4,CASSDGQGPNEKLFF,TGTGCCAGCAGTGATGGACAGGGCCCTAATGAAAAACTGTTTTTT
NA,TRBV9,NA,17,TRBJ2-5,CASSPQYSGYFQETQYF,TGTGCCAGCAGCCCCCAGTATAGCGGCTACTTTCAAGAGACCCAGTACTTC
NA,TRBV4-1,NA,17,TRBJ2-3,CASSQDPGRGWKYTQYF,TGCGCCAGCAGCCAAGACCCGGGGCGGGGATGGAAATATACGCAGTATTTT
NA,TRBV6-1,NA,13,TRBJ2-3,CASRTIVTDTQYF,TGTGCCAGCAGGACAATAGTCACAGATACGCAGTATTTT
NA,TRBV5-1,NA,18,TRBJ1-6,CASSSPTSDSSYNSPLHF,TGCGCCAGCAGCTCCCCGACCTCGGACAGCTCCTATAATTCACCCCTCCACTTT
NA,TRBV7-2,NA,16,TRBJ1-1,CASSLAFQGGNTEAFF,TGTGCCAGCAGCTTAGCGTTTCAGGGAGGGAACACTGAAGCTTTCTTT
NA,TRBV7-9,TRBD2,18,TRBJ2-1,CASSTGLAGEAGWYEQFF,TGTGCCAGCAGCACGGGACTAGCGGGAGAGGCGGGGTGGTATGAGCAGTTCTTC
NA,TRBV6-6,NA,15,TRBJ1-5,CASSSTGPMGQPQHF,TGTGCCAGCAGTTCTACAGGGCCAATGGGTCAGCCCCAGCATTTT
NA,TRBV2,TRBD2,14,TRBJ2-1,CASSERGGHNEQFF,TGTGCCAGCAGTGAGCGGGGGGGCCACAATGAGCAGTTCTTC
NA,TRBV19,TRBD1,13,TRBJ2-7,CASSSGTGFEQYF,TGTGCCAGTAGTAGCGGGACAGGGTTCGAGCAGTACTTC